This T cell receptor (beta chain) was retrieved from a study of blood T cells in healthy people across ages. Germline values: CDR1 SGHRS, CDR2 YFSETQ. This CDR3 has 17 residues. Sample-barcoded 5' priming and a J-beta primer mix drove a second PCR of about 7 to 11 cycles. Via MiXCR, TCRdb re-called the 5' RACE reads, giving one row per CDR3 protein. This sample has about 650,000 distinct CDR3 sequences, with roughly 32% found just once. V gene TRBV5-1 combines with J gene TRBJ2-5; a weak D match, TRBD1 (6 bases). The end of the DNA fits TRBJ2-7 better, so the J call may be wrong. What was sequenced was blood. The sequence came from a woman at least 80 years old in good health. The CDR3 DNA is TGCGCCAGCAGCTTGTACCCACGGGACACCAAATCCTACGAGCAGTACTTC. Translating it yields CASSLYPRDTKSYEQYF.